The 2 T cell receptor beta chains reported below all come from one sample, sequenced in a study of response to subunit inactivated influenza vaccine. MiXCR was run by TCRdb on the RT-PCR reads, yielding one entry per CDR3 protein. The sample comprises 450,000 to 600,000 distinct CDR3 sequences, 16% of which are singletons, and roughly 3.1% rests with the top ten. The sequenced sample was CD4+ T cells sorted from PBMCs, obtained around 25 months after vaccination. The source of these receptors is a man aged 45-69 years who received an inactivated influenza vaccine.

The V gene is TRBV3-1, the J gene TRBJ2-4; 12 bases line up with TRBD2. There are 16 residues in the CDR3. V lost 0 bases to trimming and J lost 7 bases; unmatched junction nucleotides: 4. Germline assignment: CDR1 LGHDT and CDR2 YNNKEL (reference sequence). The CDR3 region has the DNA TGTGCCAGCAGCCAAGATCAGACTAGCGGGAGCAACATTCAGTACTTC. As protein: CASSQDQTSGSNIQYF.

This clonotype was picked up many times. This chain links TRBV14 with TRBJ2-5, with 12 bases lining up with TRBD1. In germline, CDR1 is SGHDN, CDR2 FVKESK. V dropped 4 bases and J dropped 5; count of bases not matched to a gene: 8. The CDR3 runs to 16 residues. The CDR3 nucleotides are TGTGCCAGCAGCCCGATCGGGACAGGGGGCTTCGAGACCCAGTACTTC. Amino acid sequence: CASSPIGTGGFETQYF.